These 14 T cell receptor beta chains came from one sample sequenced in a study of human T cells and chemical hapten exposure. Time point of the sample: patch test 1, 2 weeks after DPC sensitization. Treatment: therapeutic diphenylcyclopropenone sensitization with weekly scalp DPC. A single record per CDR3 protein comes from TCRdb applying MiXCR to the RACE reads. The sample lists some 340,000 distinct CDR3 sequences; approximately 6.9% were seen once. Sequenced here: whole blood, sampled in connection with sensitization to the hapten diphenylcyclopropenone (DPC). These receptors all stem from a woman aged 18-30 years with alopecia areata. Some clones in this sample may be carry-over from other donors' samples.

This clonotype was picked up many times. The rearrangement uses TRBV4-1 and TRBJ1-6; 9 nucleotides agree with TRBD1. The CDR3 has 16 amino acids. The germline CDR1 and CDR2 sequences are MGHRA and YSYEKL. The V segment lost 0 bases and the J segment 7 bases; nucleotides outside the gene matches: 4. CDR3 nucleotides: TGCGCCAGCAGCCAAGAACCCGGGACAGGGAATTCACCCCTCCACTTT. Protein sequence: CASSQEPGTGNSPLHF.

The gene calls are TRBV6-1 and TRBJ2-1; no clear D gene. Germline-derived CDR1 and CDR2 are MNHNS and SASEGT. Trimming took off 8 bases at V and 10 bases at J, with 9 bases between the two ends. The CDR3 sequence is 10 residues long. CDR3 sequence reads: CASLHQEQFF. DNA of the CDR3: TGTGCCAGCCTTCATCAGGAGCAGTTCTTC.

This clonotype was counted between two and nine times. The chain combines TRBV5-6 with TRBJ1-1; TRBD1 matches 9 bases. CDR1 and CDR2 from the germline V gene are SGHDT and YYEEEE. This CDR3 spans 15 amino acids. Trimming at V came to 3 bases and at J to 6 bases, leaving 9 bases not matched to a gene. CDR3 sequence (DNA): TGTGCCAGCAGCTCCCCAGGACAGGGGCTCCCTGAAGCTTTCTTT. Its translation is CASSSPGQGLPEAFF.

The chain carries TRBV6-2 or TRBV6-3 and TRBJ1-5; D remains unclear. The germline V gene encodes CDR1 MNHEY and CDR2 SVGEGT. CDR3 length equals 12 residues. V was pared by 3 bases and J by 6 bases, with 6 bases between. The CDR3 DNA follows: TGTGCCAGCAGTTATGGTGCTCAGCCCCAGCATTTT. It translates to CASSYGAQPQHF.

This chain uses TRBV4-1 with TRBJ1-1, with D possibly TRBD1 on 6 matching bases. V lost 2 bases, J lost 0 bases, and 16 bases lay in between. Germline V gives CDR1 MGHRA, CDR2 YSYEKL. CDR3 length equals 17 residues. CDR3 loop: CASSQQPGQGMNTEAFF. CDR3 DNA sequence: TGCGCCAGCAGCCAACAACCGGGCCAGGGGATGAACACTGAAGCTTTCTTT.

The V gene is TRBV24-1, the J gene TRBJ2-1; D remains unclear. The CDR3 totals 13 residues. Germline CDR1 and CDR2: KGHDR and SFDVKD. V lost 4 bases to trimming and J lost 9 bases, with 12 bases between them. The CDR3 region is CATSDRYNFEQFF. Written as DNA, the CDR3 is TGTGCCACCAGTGACAGGTACAATTTTGAGCAGTTCTTC.

This clonotype was picked up a small number of times. The chain uses TRBV6-2 or TRBV6-3 and TRBJ1-2; perhaps TRBD1 as D (5 bases). The CDR3 length is 14 residues. Germline lookup yields CDR1 MNHEY and CDR2 SVGEGT. V lost 5 bases and J 2 bases, leaving 12 bases between the germline ends. CDR3: CASSLEDTNYGYTF. For the CDR3, the DNA is TGTGCCAGCAGTCTCGAGGACACAAACTATGGCTACACCTTC.

A few counts support this clonotype. The CDR3 region is CASSRSPTRLGTGGEELAKNIQYF. The CDR3 region has the DNA TGTGCCAGCAGTCGTTCCCCGACCCGATTGGGGACAGGGGGCGAAGAACTAGCCAAAAACATTCAGTACTTC. The V and J genes are TRBV6-2 or TRBV6-3 and TRBJ2-4; 12 bases align to TRBD1. Losses at the gene ends were 5 bases for V and 0 bases for J; bases not matched to a gene: 26. The germline CDR1 and CDR2 sequences are MNHEY and SVGEGT. This CDR3 is 24 amino acids long.

In its sample, this clonotype was seen many times. The V and J genes are TRBV7-2 and TRBJ1-1; no firm D call. The CDR3 is 12 amino acids. Germline CDR1 and CDR2: SGHTA and FQGNSA. Deletions cut 3 bases from V and 8 bases from J, with 10 bases between. CDR3 sequence: CASSLWDTEAFF. The DNA of the CDR3 is TGTGCCAGCAGCTTGTGGGATACCGAAGCTTTCTTT.

This clonotype turned up a few times. The rearrangement joins TRBV5-5 to TRBJ2-5, with D possibly called TRBD1 or TRBD2 (5 bases each). The ends were cut back, 3 bases at V and 5 bases at J, with 23 bases in the middle. The CDR3 loop spans 17 amino acids. Germline lookup yields CDR1 SGHKS and CDR2 YYEKEE (reference sequence). This chain's CDR3 is CASSSPTGPQPGETQYF. The CDR3 DNA sequence: TGTGCCAGCAGCTCCCCTACGGGACCCCAACCCGGGGAGACCCAGTACTTC.

This clonotype has ten or more counts. The V gene is TRBV6-5, the J gene TRBJ2-7; a weak D match, TRBD1 (6 bases). This CDR3 region has 13 residues. Germline values: CDR1 MNHEY, CDR2 SVGAGI. The germline V and J ends were trimmed by 5 bases and 6 bases, with 14 bases remaining between them. The CDR3 here is CASSTGKSGEQYF. In nucleotides, the CDR3 is TGTGCCAGCAGTACAGGGAAATCGGGCGAGCAGTACTTC.

The sample holds a few counts of this clonotype. The rearrangement joins TRBV5-1 to TRBJ2-7; D ambiguous. Between the trimmed V and J ends, which lost 1 base and 7 bases, there was a span of 12 bases. Germline CDR1 is SGHRS and CDR2 is YFSETQ. This CDR3 contains 13 residues. The DNA for the CDR3 is TGCGCCAGCAGCTTGAGTCCTTCCGGGGAGCAGTACTTC. This codes for CASSLSPSGEQYF.

This chain joins TRBV3-1 and TRBJ2-7, with TRBD2 as a possible D gene (5 bases). CDR1 and CDR2 from the germline V gene are LGHDT and YNNKEL (reference sequence). V dropped 5 bases and J dropped 2 bases, with 16 bases sitting between them. This CDR3 comprises 15 residues. CDR3 DNA sequence: TGTGCCAGCAGCTCTAGCCGATACACTGCCTACGAGCAGTACTTC. Amino acids: CASSSSRYTAYEQYF.

There are many counts of this clonotype. Without the conserved terminal phenylalanine or tryptophan, this CDR3 likely stems from a read error. The DNA is omitted, as the CDR3 cannot be located on it reliably, and the CDR3 follows TCRdb's listing. The chain has TRBV7-9 and TRBJ2-5; no check of the table's D call, TRBD2, against the DNA was made. Per the germline V gene, CDR1 is SEHNR and CDR2 is FQNEAQ (reference sequence). The CDR3 has 12 amino acids, counting both end residues. The CDR3 protein is CASSAGTTIWES.